The 4 T cell receptor beta chains below come from one sample, sequenced in a study of CD8+ T cells in alopecia areata. Reverse transcribed after extraction, RNA yielded cDNA as the sequencing template. Sequencing used immunoSEQ multiplex PCR; TCRdb keeps in-frame clones, though not all of them. The table shows under 130,000 clones, with 55% occurring only once. Material for sequencing was CD4+ T cells sorted from blood. The receptors derive from a human donor in good health.

This clone was detected many times. CDR3 coding DNA: TGTGCCAGCAGTACCCTCCCCGGACAGGGACGGAATGAGCAGTTCTTC. This gives the protein CASSTLPGQGRNEQFF. This chain links TRBV28 with TRBJ2-1, with 8 nucleotides matching TRBD1. The germline V gene encodes CDR1 MDHEN and CDR2 SYDVKM. Trimming removed 5 bases from V and 7 bases from J; junction bases left unmatched: 13. This CDR3 is built from 16 residues. Drawing the rest from reference TRBV28 and TRBJ2-1, the complete variable domain is DVKVTQSSRYLVKRTGEKVFLECVQDMDHENMFWYRQDPGLGLRLIYFSYDVKMKEKGDIPEGYSVSREKKERFSLILESASTNQTSMYLCASSTLPGQGRNEQFFGPGTRLTVL.

V and J are TRBV30 and TRBJ1-5; D gene ambiguous. Germline V gene data show CDR1 as GTSNPN and CDR2 as SVGIG (reference sequence). The CDR3 totals 15 residues. Deletions cut 1 base from V and 2 bases from J, with 12 bases between. The CDR3 region has the DNA TGTGCCTGGAGTGCCCCTCGCAGCCGCAATCAGCCCCAGCATTTT. This gives the protein CAWSAPRSRNQPQHF.

V gene TRBV5-6 combines with J gene TRBJ2-7; TRBD1 matches 8 bases. This CDR3 spans 14 amino acids. From germline, CDR1 is SGHDT and CDR2 YYEEEE. Germline trimming cut 0 bases from V and 6 bases from J; bases unmatched to any gene: 5. The CDR3 protein is CASSLAGGRVEQYF. The CDR3 coding sequence is TGTGCCAGCAGCTTGGCAGGGGGCAGGGTCGAGCAGTACTTC.

The sample holds a few counts of this clone. The chain employs TRBV29-1 and TRBJ1-1; possible D gene TRBD1, 5 bases. This CDR3 contains 12 residues. Germline V lookup: CDR1 SQVTM, CDR2 ANQGSEA. Trimming pared 7 bases from V and 4 bases from J, leaving 13 bases between. This CDR3 reads CSGWTGGTEAFF. The DNA for the CDR3 is TGCAGCGGTTGGACGGGGGGCACTGAAGCTTTCTTT. The full variable domain, with the rest looked up from reference TRBV29-1 and TRBJ1-1, is SAVISQKPSRDICQRGTSLTIQCQVDSQVTMMFWYRQQPGQSLTLIATANQGSEATYESGFVIDKFPISRPNLTFSTLTVSNMSPEDSSIYLCSGWTGGTEAFFGQGTRLTVV.